This T cell receptor beta chain is from a study of blood T cell repertoires in COVID-19. CDR1 is MNHNY and CDR2 is SVGAGI in the germline V gene (reference sequence). This CDR3 comprises 23 residues. The junction had 20 bases not matched to a gene; V was cut back by 6 bases and J by 0 bases. Assay used: immunoSEQ multiplex PCR; TCRdb lists only in-frame clones, some missing. The sample carries some 140,000 clones, roughly nine tenths recorded once. Sequenced: peripheral blood. The receptor was derived from a man aged 50 to 60 with acute or convalescent COVID-19. The V gene is TRBV6-6, the J gene TRBJ2-1, with 16 bases fitting TRBD2. CDR3 DNA sequence: TGTGCCAGCAGCTCGGGACTAGCGGGAGGGTCCTCGAGGCTCGGGAGCTCCTACAATGAGCAGTTCTTC. As protein: CASSSGLAGGSSRLGSSYNEQFF.